This T cell receptor beta chain was captured in a study of T-cell reconstitution after alpha-beta-depleted transplantation in children. This clonotype was counted ten times or more. A TCRbeta library incorporating unique molecular identifiers was prepared. TCRdb analysed the PCR reads with MiXCR anew, one entry per CDR3 protein. The data contain about 610,000 distinct CDR3 sequences, about 11% of them singletons. The receptor was derived from a human donor who donated a stem cell graft to a child with acute myeloid leukemia. This material consisted of PBMCs from the stem cell graft donor, taken from the stem cell graft.

CDR3 amino acids: CASSPRTGGSHEQYF. CDR3 nucleotides: TGTGCCAGCAGCCCTCGGACAGGGGGGAGCCACGAGCAGTACTTC. V gene TRBV7-2 combines with J gene TRBJ2-7; 10 bases line up with TRBD1. This CDR3 is built from 15 residues. Germline CDR1 reads SGHTA; CDR2 reads FQGNSA. The junction had 9 bases not matched to a gene; V was cut back by 5 bases and J by 5 bases.